Shown below are 19 T cell receptor beta chains from a single sample sequenced in a study of cytomegalovirus exposure and HLA in healthy donors. The PCR contained 60 Vbeta and 13 Jbeta primers. Sequencing used immunoSEQ multiplex PCR; TCRdb keeps in-frame clones, though not all of them. The sample has 150,000 to 200,000 clones; roughly 80% are singletons. Sequenced material: PBMCs. The receptors derive from a human donor in good health.

This clone was seen only a few times. V and J are TRBV19 and TRBJ1-1; 7 bases agree with TRBD1. Germline loops: CDR1 LNHDA, CDR2 SQIVND (reference sequence). CDR3 length: 12 amino acids. J gave up 3 bases and V 9 bases, and 4 bases lay outside the gene matches. The CDR3 region is CASTRGYTEAFF. The CDR3 coding sequence is TGTGCCAGCACCAGGGGGTACACTGAAGCTTTCTTT.

The chain recombines TRBV4-1 with TRBJ1-2; 9 bases align to TRBD1. With 4 bases clipped from V and 5 bases from J, the junction kept 5 bases outside the gene matches. CDR3 length: 14 amino acids. CDR1 is MGHRA, CDR2 YSYEKL, per germline. Written as DNA, the CDR3 is TGCGCCAGCAGCCTCCGGGACAGGGAGTATGGCTACACCTTC. This codes for CASSLRDREYGYTF.

The genes are TRBV5-1 and TRBJ2-3, with 9 bases lining up with TRBD2. The CDR3 is 15 amino acids. Per germline, CDR1 SGHRS and CDR2 YFSETQ. Losses at the gene ends were 2 bases for V and 5 bases for J; bases not matched to a gene: 6. The CDR3 coding sequence is TGCGCCAGCAGCTTCAGCGGGGGGCAGGGAGATACGCAGTATTTT. As protein: CASSFSGGQGDTQYF.

CDR3 sequence reads: CASSLGASRTDTQYF. As DNA, the CDR3 is TGTGCCAGCAGCTTAGGGGCCAGCCGCACAGATACGCAGTATTTT. The gene calls are TRBV11-3 and TRBJ2-3, with D unclear. V lost 1 base, J lost 1 base, and 9 bases lay in between. The CDR3 sequence is 15 residues long. Germline assignment: CDR1 SGHNT and CDR2 YENEEA.

The V and J genes are TRBV7-2 and TRBJ2-7; TRBD1 might be the D (6 bases). There are 14 residues in the CDR3. Germline assignment: CDR1 SGHTA and CDR2 FQGNSA. V was cut by 2 bases and J by 5 bases, with 13 bases left in between. CDR3 residues: CASSLRAGVDEQYF. In nucleotides, the CDR3 is TGTGCCAGCAGCTTACGGGCAGGGGTCGACGAGCAGTACTTC.

In this sample, this clone turned up a few times. The V gene is TRBV11-3, the J gene TRBJ2-7, with 7 bases that match TRBD1. Per the germline V gene, CDR1 is SGHNT and CDR2 is YENEEA. The length of the CDR3 is 13 residues. J lost 6 bases, V lost 6 bases, and 8 bases had no gene match. The CDR3 loop reads CASRTAGTVEQYF. CDR3 coding DNA: TGTGCCAGCAGGACCGCAGGGACAGTCGAGCAGTACTTC.

This chain uses TRBV25-1 with TRBJ2-1, with D perhaps matching TRBD2 (5 bases). Trimming cost V 7 bases and J 2 bases, with 18 bases left between them. The CDR3 is 16 amino acids. Germline values: CDR1 MGHDK, CDR2 SYGVNS. The CDR3 DNA sequence: TGTGCCAGCACCCCCTCGGACTCGCGCCCCTACAATGAGCAGTTCTTC. Translation gives CASTPSDSRPYNEQFF.

V gene TRBV7-6 combines with J gene TRBJ1-1; D gene unclear. V lost 6 bases and J 3 bases, leaving 14 bases between the germline ends. Germline loops: CDR1 SGHVS, CDR2 FNYEAQ. This CDR3 has 14 residues. The CDR3: CASRSAGPDTEAFF. CDR3 bases: TGTGCCAGCAGATCCGCTGGGCCGGACACTGAAGCTTTCTTT.

The chain combines TRBV12-5 with TRBJ1-1; 8 nucleotides agree with TRBD1. The V gene's germline CDR1 is LGHNT and CDR2 FRNRAP. Trimming removed 5 bases from V and 5 bases from J; junction bases left unmatched: 4. The CDR3 has 13 amino acids. The CDR3 nucleotides are TGTGCTAGTGGTGACAGGGGAGGTACTGAAGCTTTCTTT. Translating gives CASGDRGGTEAFF.

The rearrangement links TRBV6-6 to TRBJ2-5; 11 bases line up with TRBD1. V trimming: 2 bases; J trimming: 4 bases; junction bases outside the gene matches: 3. Germline V gene sequence: CDR1 MNHNY, CDR2 SVGAGI (reference sequence). The CDR3 has 15 amino acids. The CDR3 coding sequence is TGTGCCAGCAGTTACCCGGACAGGGGGCGAGAGACCCAGTACTTC. Amino acids: CASSYPDRGRETQYF.

This chain uses TRBV7-8 with TRBJ1-1, with 7 bases that match TRBD1. Germline assignment: CDR1 SGHVS and CDR2 FQNEAQ. The CDR3 has 12 residues. Trimming removed 5 bases from V and 8 bases from J; junction bases left unmatched: 5. For the CDR3, the DNA is TGTGCCAGCAGCCAAGGGACAGCCGAAGCTTTCTTT. It specifies CASSQGTAEAFF.

J is TRBJ2-7 and V is TRBV25-1, with D tentatively TRBD2 (6 bases). V was pared by 4 bases and J by 0 bases, with 10 bases between. The germline gives CDR1 MGHDK, CDR2 SYGVNS. The CDR3 spans 14 residues. CDR3 region: CASSGVAASYEQYF. The CDR3 DNA follows: TGTGCCAGCAGTGGAGTAGCGGCCTCCTACGAGCAGTACTTC.

The rearrangement links TRBV28 to TRBJ1-5; 8 nucleotides match TRBD1. The germline CDR1 and CDR2 sequences are MDHEN and SYDVKM. The CDR3 extends over 15 amino acids. Unmatched junction bases numbered 3, after V lost 2 bases and J lost 3 bases. CDR3 in amino acids: CASSLRTGHNQPQHF. The CDR3 nucleotides read TGTGCCAGCAGTTTACGGACAGGGCACAATCAGCCCCAGCATTTT. Complete variable domain (other parts from reference TRBV28 and TRBJ1-5): DVKVTQSSRYLVKRTGEKVFLECVQDMDHENMFWYRQDPGLGLRLIYFSYDVKMKEKGDIPEGYSVSREKKERFSLILESASTNQTSMYLCASSLRTGHNQPQHFGDGTRLSIL.

This clone appeared a single time. At one boundary the junction diverges from the germline segment, which might be a read error. CDR3 nucleotide sequence: TGTGCTACACACCGGGACAATACCTACGAGCAGTGCTTC. Translated: CATHRDNTYEQCF. The gene calls are TRBV12-5 and TRBJ2-7; D perhaps matches TRBD1 (6 bases). The germline CDR1 and CDR2 sequences are LGHNT and FRNRAP. This CDR3 contains 13 residues.

This chain joins TRBV7-6 and TRBJ1-5; D not certain. The length of the CDR3 is 17 residues. The V and J ends lost 1 base and 3 bases respectively, with 16 bases between them. CDR1 SGHVS and CDR2 FNYEAQ come from the germline V gene. The CDR3 DNA follows: TGTGCCAGCAGCTTAGTAGTTGGGGAGAGGGACAATCAGCCCCAGCATTTT. Its protein product is CASSLVVGERDNQPQHF. The full variable domain, completed using reference TRBV7-6 and TRBJ1-5, is GAGVSQSPRYKVTKRGQDVALRCDPISGHVSLYWYRQALGQGPEFLTYFNYEAQQDKSGLPNDRFSAERPEGSISTLTIQRTEQRDSAMYRCASSLVVGERDNQPQHFGDGTRLSIL.

A note on this clone: The junction does not match germline at one end; this may be a read error. V and J are TRBV18 and TRBJ2-1; 8 bases agree with TRBD1. From germline, CDR1 is KGHSH and CDR2 LQKENI. This CDR3 is built from 16 residues. As DNA, the CDR3 is TGTGCCAGCTCACCAGCGACAGGGGCTTCCTTCAATGAGCAGTTCTTC. Translating it yields CASSPATGASFNEQFF.

This clone appeared once. The chain joins TRBV5-1 to TRBJ2-1; 7 nucleotides match TRBD2. Germline loops: CDR1 SGHRS, CDR2 YFSETQ. The CDR3 runs to 16 residues. J was trimmed by 8 bases and V by 1 base; bases with no gene match: 12. The CDR3 DNA reads as TGCGCCAGCAGCTTGAGGGAGGGATCCCCTAGGGATGAGCAGTTCTTC. This translates into CASSLREGSPRDEQFF.

The chain is built from TRBV12-5 and TRBJ2-3, with TRBD1 matching over 11 bases. Trimming cost V 3 bases and J 4 bases; bases outside gene matches: 9. The CDR3 contains 17 residues. Germline V gene data show CDR1 as LGHNT and CDR2 as FRNRAP. CDR3 sequence (DNA): TGTGCTAGTGGTTTACAATGGACAGGGGGCTTAGCAGATACGCAGTATTTT. It encodes CASGLQWTGGLADTQYF.

The V and J genes are TRBV4-3 and TRBJ1-1, with 7 nucleotides matching TRBD1. V was clipped by 1 base and J by 8 bases; unmatched bases: 10. The length of the CDR3 is 15 residues. The germline V gene has CDR1 LGHNA and CDR2 YSLEER. The chain's CDR3 is CASSQAWEGGAEAFF. CDR3 sequence (DNA): TGCGCCAGCAGCCAAGCATGGGAAGGGGGCGCCGAAGCTTTCTTT.